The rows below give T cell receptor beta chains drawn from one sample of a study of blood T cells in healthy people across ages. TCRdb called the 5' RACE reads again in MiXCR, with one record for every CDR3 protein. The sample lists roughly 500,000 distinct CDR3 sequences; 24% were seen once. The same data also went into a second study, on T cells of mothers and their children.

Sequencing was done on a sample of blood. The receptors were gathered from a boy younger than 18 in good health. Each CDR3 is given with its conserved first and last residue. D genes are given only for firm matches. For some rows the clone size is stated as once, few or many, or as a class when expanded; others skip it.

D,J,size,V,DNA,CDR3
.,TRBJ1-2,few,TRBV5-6,TGTGCCAGCAGCTTGCAATATAACTATGGCTACACCTTC,CASSLQYNYGYTF
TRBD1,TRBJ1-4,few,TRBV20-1,TGCAGTGCTAGGGACAGGGGGGGAGTTGAAAAACTGTTTTTT,CSARDRGGVEKLFF
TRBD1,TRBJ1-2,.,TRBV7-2,TGTGCCAGCAGCCTGGACAGGGTAGCGTATGGCTACACCTTC,CASSLDRVAYGYTF
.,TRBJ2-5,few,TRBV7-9,TGTGCCAGCAGCCCCAAGGGGGGCCAGGAGACCCAGTACTTC,CASSPKGGQETQYF
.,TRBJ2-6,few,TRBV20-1,TGCAGTGCTAGAGTATTGGCGGGTCCTGGGGCCAACGTCCTGACTTTC,CSARVLAGPGANVLTF
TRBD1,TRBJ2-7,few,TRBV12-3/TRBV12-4,TGTGCCAGCAGCCCTAATACAGGGGACCTCGCCGGGGAGCAGTACTTC,CASSPNTGDLAGEQYF
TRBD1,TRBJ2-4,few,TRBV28,TGTGCCAGCAGTTCCGGGACAGACAAAAACATTCAGTACTTC,CASSSGTDKNIQYF
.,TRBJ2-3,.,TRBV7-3,TGTGCCAGCAGCTTATATGGCTCCTTAGATACGCAGTATTTT,CASSLYGSLDTQYF
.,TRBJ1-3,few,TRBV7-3,TGTGCCAGCAGCTTATATGGGGGGCAGGCTGGCTCTGGAAACACCATATATTTT,CASSLYGGQAGSGNTIYF
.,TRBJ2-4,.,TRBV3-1,TGTGCCAGCAGCCAAGTAGGTATTGCGGGCGCAGTAGCCAAAAACATTCAGTACTTC,CASSQVGIAGAVAKNIQYF
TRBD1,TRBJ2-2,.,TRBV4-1,TGCGCCAGCAGCCAAGACCCTCAACAGGGGGCCACCGGGGAGCTGTTTTTT,CASSQDPQQGATGELFF
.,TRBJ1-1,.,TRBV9,TGTGCCAGCAGCGCAGGACGCAAAACTGAAGCTTTCTTT,CASSAGRKTEAFF
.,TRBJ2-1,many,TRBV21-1,TGTGCCAGCAGCAATGAGCAGTTCTTC,CASSNEQFF
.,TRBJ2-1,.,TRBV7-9,TGTGCCTCCAGACTAGAGGGCGATGAGCAGTTCTTC,CASRLEGDEQFF
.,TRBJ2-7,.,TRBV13,TGTGCCAGCAGCTGGGGTGAGGGTAACTACGAGCAGTACTTC,CASSWGEGNYEQYF
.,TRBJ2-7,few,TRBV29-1,TGCAGCGTTGAGGACACCTCCTACGAGCAGTACTTC,CSVEDTSYEQYF
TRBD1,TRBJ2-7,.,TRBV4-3,TGCGCCAGCAGCCAAGATTGGAAGGGGGCAGGATACGAGCAGTACTTC,CASSQDWKGAGYEQYF
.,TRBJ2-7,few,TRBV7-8,TGTGCCAGCAGCTTAAACATCAGGGGGACTAGATCCCCGCAATCCTACGAGCAGTACTTC,CASSLNIRGTRSPQSYEQYF
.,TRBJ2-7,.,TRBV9,TGTGCCAGCAGCGTAGAGGGGGACACCTACTACGAGCAGTACTTC,CASSVEGDTYYEQYF
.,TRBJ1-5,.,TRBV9,TGTGCCAGCAGCGTAGTAGTAGGGAGAAAGCCCCAGCATTTT,CASSVVVGRKPQHF
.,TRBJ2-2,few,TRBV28,TGTGCCAGCAGTACCCGACAGAACACCGGGGAGCTGTTTTTT,CASSTRQNTGELFF
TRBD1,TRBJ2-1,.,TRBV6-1,TGTGCCAGCAGTCTTATTCAGGGGGATGAGCAGTTCTTC,CASSLIQGDEQFF
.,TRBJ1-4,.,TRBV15,TGTGCCACCAGGAGGGGCACTAATGAAAAACTGTTTTTT,CATRRGTNEKLFF
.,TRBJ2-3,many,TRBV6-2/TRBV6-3,TGTGCCAGCAGCCCGAACTCAGGGGAGGTGGATACGCAGTATTTT,CASSPNSGEVDTQYF
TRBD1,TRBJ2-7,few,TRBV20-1,TGCAGTGCGGGGGACAGGGGCTACGAGCAGTACTTC,CSAGDRGYEQYF
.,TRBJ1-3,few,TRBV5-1,TGCGCCAGCAGCTTGGGAGGGGGGACCCCCTCTGGAGACACCATATATTTT,CASSLGGGTPSGDTIYF
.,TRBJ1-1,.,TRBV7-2,TGTGCCAGCAGCCAAAGACCTAGGAACACTGAAGCTTTCTTT,CASSQRPRNTEAFF
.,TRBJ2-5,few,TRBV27,TGTGCCAGCAGTTTATTTTACAGGCAAGAGACCCAGTACTTC,CASSLFYRQETQYF
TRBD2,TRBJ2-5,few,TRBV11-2,TGTGCCAGCAGCTTATTGCCGGAGCGGGACGAGGGCTACTTC,CASSLLPERDEGYF
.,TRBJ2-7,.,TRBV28,TGTGCCAGCATATCAACAGGGGAGGTGCAGTACTTC,CASISTGEVQYF
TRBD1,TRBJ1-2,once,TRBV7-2,TGTGCCAGCAGCTTAGTCGCAGGGGGAAACTCTAACTATGGCTACACCTTC,CASSLVAGGNSNYGYTF
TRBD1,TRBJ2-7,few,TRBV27,TGTGCCAGCTCCCTGTCGGGGACAGGTTCCTACGAGCAGTACTTC,CASSLSGTGSYEQYF
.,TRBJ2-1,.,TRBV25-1,TGTGCCAGCAGTCGACAGGTATACAATGAGCAGTTCTTC,CASSRQVYNEQFF
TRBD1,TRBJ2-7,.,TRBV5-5,TGTGCCAGCAGCTTCGGGACAGGGACCTACGAGCAGTACTTC,CASSFGTGTYEQYF
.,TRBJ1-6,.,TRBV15,TGTGCCACCAGCAGAGACAGGGACATGGCCGGGGGGTCCTATAATTCACCCCTCCACTTT,CATSRDRDMAGGSYNSPLHF
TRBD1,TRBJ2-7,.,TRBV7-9,TGTGCCAGCAGCTTAGGACGGACAGGGGGGACCTACGAGCAGTACTTC,CASSLGRTGGTYEQYF